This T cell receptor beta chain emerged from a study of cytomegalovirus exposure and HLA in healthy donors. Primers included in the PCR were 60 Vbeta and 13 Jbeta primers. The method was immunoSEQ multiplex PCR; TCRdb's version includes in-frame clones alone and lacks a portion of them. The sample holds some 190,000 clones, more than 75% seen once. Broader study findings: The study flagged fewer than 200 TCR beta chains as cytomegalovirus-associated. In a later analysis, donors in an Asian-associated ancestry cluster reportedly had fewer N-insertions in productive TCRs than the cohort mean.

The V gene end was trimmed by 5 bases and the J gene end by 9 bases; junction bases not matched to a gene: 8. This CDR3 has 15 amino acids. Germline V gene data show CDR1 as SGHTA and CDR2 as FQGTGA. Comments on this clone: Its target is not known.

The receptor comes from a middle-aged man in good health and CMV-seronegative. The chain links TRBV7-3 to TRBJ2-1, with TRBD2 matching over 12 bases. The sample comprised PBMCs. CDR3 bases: TGTGCCAGCAGCCCGACTAGCGGGAGTGCTGGTGAGCAGTTCTTC. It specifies CASSPTSGSAGEQFF. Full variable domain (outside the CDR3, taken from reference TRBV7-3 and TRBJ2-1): GAGVSQTPSNKVTEKGKYVELRCDPISGHTALYWYRQSLGQGPEFLIYFQGTGAADDSGLPNDRFFAVRPEGSVSTLKIQRTERGDSAVYLCASSPTSGSAGEQFFGPGTRLTVL.